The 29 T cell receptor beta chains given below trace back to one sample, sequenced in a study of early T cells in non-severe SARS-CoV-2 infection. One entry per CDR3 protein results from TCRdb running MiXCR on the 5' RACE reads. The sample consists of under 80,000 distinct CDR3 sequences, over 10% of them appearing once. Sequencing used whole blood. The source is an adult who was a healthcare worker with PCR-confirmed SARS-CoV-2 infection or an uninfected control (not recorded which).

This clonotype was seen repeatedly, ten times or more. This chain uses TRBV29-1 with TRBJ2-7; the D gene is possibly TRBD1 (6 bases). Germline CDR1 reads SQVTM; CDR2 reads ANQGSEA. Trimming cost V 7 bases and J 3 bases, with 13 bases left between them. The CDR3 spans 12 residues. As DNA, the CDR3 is TGCAGCGCCCGAGAGGGGGACTACGAGCAGTACTTC. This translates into CSAREGDYEQYF.

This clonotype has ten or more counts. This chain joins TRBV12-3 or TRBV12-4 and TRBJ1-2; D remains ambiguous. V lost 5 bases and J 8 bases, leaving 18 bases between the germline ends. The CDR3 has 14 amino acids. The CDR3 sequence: CASSKFSRSEGYTF. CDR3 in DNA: TGTGCCAGCAGTAAATTCTCGAGATCTGAGGGCTACACCTTC.

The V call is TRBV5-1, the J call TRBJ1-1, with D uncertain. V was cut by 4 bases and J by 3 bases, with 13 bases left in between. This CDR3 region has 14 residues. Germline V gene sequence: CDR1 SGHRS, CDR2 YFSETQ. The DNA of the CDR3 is TGCGCCAGCAGCCCCAAAGGTCCGGACACTGAAGCTTTCTTT. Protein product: CASSPKGPDTEAFF.

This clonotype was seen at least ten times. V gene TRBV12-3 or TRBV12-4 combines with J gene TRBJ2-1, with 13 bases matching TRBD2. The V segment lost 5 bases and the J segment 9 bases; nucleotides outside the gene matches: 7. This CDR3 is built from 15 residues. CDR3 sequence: CASSPTSGGAGEQFF. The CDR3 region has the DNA TGTGCCAGCAGTCCTACTAGCGGGGGGGCCGGTGAGCAGTTCTTC.

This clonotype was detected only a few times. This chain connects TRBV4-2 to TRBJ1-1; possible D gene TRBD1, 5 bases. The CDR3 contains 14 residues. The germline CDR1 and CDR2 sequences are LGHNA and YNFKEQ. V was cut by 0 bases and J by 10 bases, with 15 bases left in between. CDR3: CASSQDGGGRSAFF. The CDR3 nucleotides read TGTGCCAGCAGCCAAGATGGGGGGGGTCGGTCAGCTTTCTTT.

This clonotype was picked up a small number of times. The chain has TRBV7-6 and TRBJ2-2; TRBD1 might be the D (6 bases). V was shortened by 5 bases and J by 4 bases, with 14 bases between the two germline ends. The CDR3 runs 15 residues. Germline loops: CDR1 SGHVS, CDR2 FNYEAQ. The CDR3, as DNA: TGTGCCAGCAGCCAACAGGGAGAGGGCACCGGGGAGCTGTTTTTT. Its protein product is CASSQQGEGTGELFF. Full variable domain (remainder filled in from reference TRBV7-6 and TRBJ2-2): GAGVSQSPRYKVTKRGQDVALRCDPISGHVSLYWYRQALGQGPEFLTYFNYEAQQDKSGLPNDRFSAERPEGSISTLTIQRTEQRDSAMYRCASSQQGEGTGELFFGEGSRLTVL.

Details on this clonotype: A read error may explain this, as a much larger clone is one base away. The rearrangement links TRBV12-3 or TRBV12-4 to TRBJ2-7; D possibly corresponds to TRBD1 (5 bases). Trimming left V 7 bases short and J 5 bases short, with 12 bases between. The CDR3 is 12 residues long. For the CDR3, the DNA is TGTGCCAGCAACTCAGGGTACAACGAGCAGTACTTC. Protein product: CASNSGYNEQYF.

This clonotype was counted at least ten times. The CDR3 bases are TGTGCCAGTGGGAGAGGGGTCACCTACAATGAGCAGTTCTTC. Translating it yields CASGRGVTYNEQFF. V is TRBV28 and J is TRBJ2-1; D may match TRBD1 or TRBD2 (5 bases each). Germline CDR1 reads MDHEN; CDR2 reads SYDVKM. Between the trimmed V and J ends, which lost 9 bases and 2 bases, there was a span of 14 bases. The CDR3 runs to 14 residues.

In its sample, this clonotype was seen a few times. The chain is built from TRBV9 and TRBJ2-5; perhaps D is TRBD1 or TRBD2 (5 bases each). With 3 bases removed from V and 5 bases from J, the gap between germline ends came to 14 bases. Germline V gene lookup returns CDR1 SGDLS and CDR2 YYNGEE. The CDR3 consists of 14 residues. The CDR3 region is CASSGGTVMETQYF. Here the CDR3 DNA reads TGTGCCAGCAGCGGGGGGACCGTCATGGAGACCCAGTACTTC.

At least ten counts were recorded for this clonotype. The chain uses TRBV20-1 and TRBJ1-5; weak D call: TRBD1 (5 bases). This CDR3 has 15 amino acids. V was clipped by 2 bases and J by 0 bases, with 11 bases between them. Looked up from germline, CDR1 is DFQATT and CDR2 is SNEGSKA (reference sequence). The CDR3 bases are TGCAGTGCTAGACCCGGGACGGATAGCAATCAGCCCCAGCATTTT. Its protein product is CSARPGTDSNQPQHF.

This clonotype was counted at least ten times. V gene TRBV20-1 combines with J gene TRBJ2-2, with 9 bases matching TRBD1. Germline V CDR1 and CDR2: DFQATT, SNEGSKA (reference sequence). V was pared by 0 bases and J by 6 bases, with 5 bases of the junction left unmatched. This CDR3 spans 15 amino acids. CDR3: CSARDQTGGPGELFF. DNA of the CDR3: TGCAGTGCTAGAGACCAAACAGGGGGCCCCGGGGAGCTGTTTTTT.

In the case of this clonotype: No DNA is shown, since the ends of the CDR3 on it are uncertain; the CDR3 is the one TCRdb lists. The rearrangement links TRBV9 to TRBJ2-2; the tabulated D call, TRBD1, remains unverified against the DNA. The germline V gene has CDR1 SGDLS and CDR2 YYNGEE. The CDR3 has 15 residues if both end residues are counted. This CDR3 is CASSPGGETGELFFF.

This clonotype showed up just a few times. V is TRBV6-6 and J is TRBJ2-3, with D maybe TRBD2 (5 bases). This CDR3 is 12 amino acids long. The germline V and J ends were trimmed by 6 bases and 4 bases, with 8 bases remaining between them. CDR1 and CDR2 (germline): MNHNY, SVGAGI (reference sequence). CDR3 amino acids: CASRPGADTQYF. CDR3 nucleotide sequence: TGTGCCAGCAGACCCGGGGCAGATACGCAGTATTTT.

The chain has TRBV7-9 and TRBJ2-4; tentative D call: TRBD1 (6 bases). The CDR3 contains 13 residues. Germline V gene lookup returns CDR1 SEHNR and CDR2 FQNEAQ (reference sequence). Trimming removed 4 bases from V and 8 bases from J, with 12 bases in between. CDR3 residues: CASSSGTIDIQYF. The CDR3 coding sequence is TGTGCCAGCAGCTCCGGGACAATAGACATTCAGTACTTC.

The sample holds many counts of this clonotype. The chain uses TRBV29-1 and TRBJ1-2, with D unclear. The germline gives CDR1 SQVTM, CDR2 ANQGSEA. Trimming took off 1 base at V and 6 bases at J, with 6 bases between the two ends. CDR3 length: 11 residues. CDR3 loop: CSVEALDGYTF. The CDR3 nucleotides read TGCAGCGTTGAAGCCCTGGATGGCTACACCTTC.

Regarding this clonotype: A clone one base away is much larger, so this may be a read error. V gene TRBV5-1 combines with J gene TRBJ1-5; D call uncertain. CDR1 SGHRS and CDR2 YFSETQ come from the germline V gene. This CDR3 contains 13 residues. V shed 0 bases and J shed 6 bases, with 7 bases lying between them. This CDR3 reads CASSLGEIQPQHF. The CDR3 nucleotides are TGCGCCAGCAGCTTGGGGGAAATTCAGCCCCAGCATTTT.

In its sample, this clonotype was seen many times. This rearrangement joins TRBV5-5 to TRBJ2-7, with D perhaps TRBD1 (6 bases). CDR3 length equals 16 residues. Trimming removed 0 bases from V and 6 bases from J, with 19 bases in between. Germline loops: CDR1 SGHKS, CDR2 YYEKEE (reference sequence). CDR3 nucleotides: TGTGCCAGCAGCTTGGGGCCAGGGGCCCAGTCCGGCGAGCAGTACTTC. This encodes CASSLGPGAQSGEQYF.

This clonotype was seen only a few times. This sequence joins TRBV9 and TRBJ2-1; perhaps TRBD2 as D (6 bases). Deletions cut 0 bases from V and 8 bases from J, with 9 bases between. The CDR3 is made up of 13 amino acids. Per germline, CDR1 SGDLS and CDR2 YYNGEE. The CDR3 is CASSVVGEDEQFF. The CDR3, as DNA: TGTGCCAGCAGCGTAGTTGGGGAGGATGAGCAGTTCTTC.

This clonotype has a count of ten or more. The CDR3 DNA reads as TGCGCCAGCAGCTTCTACTTAAGTTACAGCGAGCAGTACTTC. As protein: CASSFYLSYSEQYF. The V gene is TRBV5-1, the J gene TRBJ2-7; no reliable D call. CDR1 and CDR2 from the germline V gene are SGHRS and YFSETQ. The length of the CDR3 is 14 residues. V lost 2 bases and J 6 bases, leaving 15 bases between the germline ends.

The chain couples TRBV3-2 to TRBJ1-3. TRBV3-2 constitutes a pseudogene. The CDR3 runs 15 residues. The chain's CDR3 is CASSQVSDSGNTIYF. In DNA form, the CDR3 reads TGTGCCAGCAGCCAAGTCTCGGACTCTGGAAACACCATATATTTT.

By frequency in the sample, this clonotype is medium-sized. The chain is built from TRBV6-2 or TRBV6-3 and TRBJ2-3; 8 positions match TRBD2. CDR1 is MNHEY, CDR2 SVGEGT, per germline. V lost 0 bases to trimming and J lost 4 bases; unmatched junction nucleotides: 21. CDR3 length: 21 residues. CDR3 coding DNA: TGTGCCAGCAGTTACTCGATGGCACTAGCGGCGCGCAGACCCCCAGCAGATACGCAGTATTTT. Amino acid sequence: CASSYSMALAARRPPADTQYF.

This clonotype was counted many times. The CDR3 spells CASSDSTDTGELFF. Here the CDR3 DNA reads TGTGCCAGCAGTGACTCGACAGATACCGGGGAGCTGTTTTTT. This chain links TRBV6-4 with TRBJ2-2, with D perhaps TRBD1 (5 bases). CDR3 size: 14 residues. With 0 bases removed from V and 5 bases from J, the gap between germline ends came to 7 bases. Germline V gene lookup returns CDR1 MRHNA and CDR2 SNTAGT.

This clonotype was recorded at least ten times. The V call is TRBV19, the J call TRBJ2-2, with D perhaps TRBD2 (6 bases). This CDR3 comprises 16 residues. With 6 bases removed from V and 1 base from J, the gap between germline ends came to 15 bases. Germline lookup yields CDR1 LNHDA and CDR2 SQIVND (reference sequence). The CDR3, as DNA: TGTGCCAGTAGCTACGCTCTGGGACTGAACACCGGGGAGCTGTTTTTT. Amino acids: CASSYALGLNTGELFF.

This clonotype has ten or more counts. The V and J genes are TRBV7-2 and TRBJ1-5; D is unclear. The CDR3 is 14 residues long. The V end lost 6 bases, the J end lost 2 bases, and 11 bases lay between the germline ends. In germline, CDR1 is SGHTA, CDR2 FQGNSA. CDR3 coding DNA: TGTGCCAGCAGTCCCGACGGCCGCAATCAGCCCCAGCATTTT. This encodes CASSPDGRNQPQHF.

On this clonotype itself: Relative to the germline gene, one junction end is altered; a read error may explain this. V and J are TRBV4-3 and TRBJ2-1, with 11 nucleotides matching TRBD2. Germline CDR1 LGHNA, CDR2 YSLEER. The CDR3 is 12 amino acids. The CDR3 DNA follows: TGCGCCAGCAGCCAAGGGACTAGCGGGCGGATCTTC. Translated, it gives CASSQGTSGRIF.

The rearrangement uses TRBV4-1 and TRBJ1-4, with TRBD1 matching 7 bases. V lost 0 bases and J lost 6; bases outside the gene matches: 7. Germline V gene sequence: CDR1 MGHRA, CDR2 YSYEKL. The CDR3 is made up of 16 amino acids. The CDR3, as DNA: TGCGCCAGCAGCCAAGATCGGGTCAGGGGGGATGAAAAACTGTTTTTT. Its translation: CASSQDRVRGDEKLFF.

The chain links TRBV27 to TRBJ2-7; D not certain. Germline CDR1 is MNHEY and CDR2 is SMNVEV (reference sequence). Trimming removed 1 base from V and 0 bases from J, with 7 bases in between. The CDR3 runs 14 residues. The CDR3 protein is CASSLYQSSYEQYF. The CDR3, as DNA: TGTGCCAGCAGTTTATACCAGAGCTCCTACGAGCAGTACTTC.

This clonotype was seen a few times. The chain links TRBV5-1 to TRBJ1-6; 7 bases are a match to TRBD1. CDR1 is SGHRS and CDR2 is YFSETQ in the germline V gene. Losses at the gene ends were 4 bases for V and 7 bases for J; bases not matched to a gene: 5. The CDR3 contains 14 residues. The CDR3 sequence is CASSLGQFNSPLHF. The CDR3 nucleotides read TGCGCCAGCAGCCTGGGACAGTTCAATTCACCCCTCCACTTT.

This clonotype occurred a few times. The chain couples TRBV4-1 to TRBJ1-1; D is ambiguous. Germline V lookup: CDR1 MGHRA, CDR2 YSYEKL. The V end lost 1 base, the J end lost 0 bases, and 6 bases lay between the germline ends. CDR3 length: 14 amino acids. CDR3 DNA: TGCGCCAGCAGCCAAGGCCTCGTGAACACTGAAGCTTTCTTT. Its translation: CASSQGLVNTEAFF.